These T cell receptor beta chains were read from a single sample in a study of T cells in Graves' hyperthyroidism and ophthalmopathy. TCRdb re-called the multiplex PCR reads with MiXCR, one entry per CDR3 protein. The data hold about 610,000 distinct CDR3 sequences, with around 15% observed a single time. The specimen was blood. These receptors were taken from a woman aged 40 to 50 with Graves' ophthalmopathy. Each CDR3 is given with its conserved first and last residue. A D gene is named only where the DNA matches it firmly. Size tells how often a clone was seen (once, few, many) or the class of an expanded clone, and some rows leave it out.

D	J	size	V	DNA	CDR3
TRBD1	TRBJ2-2	many	TRBV12-3/TRBV12-4	TGTGCCAGCAGTCGGGACAGGGGTAGCACCGGGGAGCTGTTTTTT	CASSRDRGSTGELFF
TRBD1	TRBJ1-2	many	TRBV6-1	TGTGCCAGCACGGGTGGACAGGCGGATGGCTACACCTTC	CASTGGQADGYTF
-	TRBJ2-7	few	TRBV19	TGTGCCAGTAGTATAGTCGGAGGAAATTCCTACGAGCAGTACTTC	CASSIVGGNSYEQYF
TRBD1	TRBJ1-1	few	TRBV7-2	TGTGCCAGCAGCCGCGGGACAGTTATGAACACTGAAGCTTTCTTT	CASSRGTVMNTEAFF
-	TRBJ2-5	-	TRBV12-3/TRBV12-4	TGTGCCAGCAGTTTTTGGGAGTACCAAGAGACCCAGTACTTC	CASSFWEYQETQYF
-	TRBJ2-5	few	TRBV6-1	TGTGCTTCCCAGGCCCTGCCGCTTCGGCAAGAGACCCAGTACTTC	CASQALPLRQETQYF
-	TRBJ2-7	few	TRBV7-9	TGTGCCAGCAGCCCGAGTGGAGGGACGGGCGAGCAGTACTTC	CASSPSGGTGEQYF
-	TRBJ2-6	-	TRBV6-1	TGTGCCAGCACCCGGGACAGCGGGCACTCTGGGGCCAACGTCCTGACTTTC	CASTRDSGHSGANVLTF
-	TRBJ1-5	many	TRBV28	TGTGCCAGCAGTTTATGGGGCAGGCGAAGCAATCAGCCCCAGCATTTT	CASSLWGRRSNQPQHF
-	TRBJ2-7	few	TRBV10-3	TGTGCCATCAATCCCACAGGGACCTACGAGCAGTACTTC	CAINPTGTYEQYF
-	TRBJ1-2	few	TRBV12-3/TRBV12-4	TGTGCCAGCAGTTTAAGGCGCCCTAGGAATGGCTACACCTTC	CASSLRRPRNGYTF
-	TRBJ2-7	few	TRBV3-1	TGTGCCAGCAGCCAACGAGGGAGGCACGAGCAGTACTTC	CASSQRGRHEQYF
TRBD1	TRBJ2-5	many	TRBV12-3/TRBV12-4	TGTGCCAGCAGTTTCGCAGGGGGCGAGACCCAGTACTTC	CASSFAGGETQYF
-	TRBJ2-3	many	TRBV27	TGTGCCAGCAGAACGGGACCAGCAACAGATACGCAGTATTTT	CASRTGPATDTQYF
-	TRBJ1-2	few	TRBV7-9	TGTGCCAGCAGCTTAGAAGGGGTCAGCTACACCTTC	CASSLEGVSYTF
-	TRBJ2-5	few	TRBV7-6	TGTGCCAGCAGCTTAGCTACGAGCGGTGGGGGGCAAGAGACCCAGTACTTC	CASSLATSGGGQETQYF
-	TRBJ1-5	many	TRBV2	TGTGCCAGCAGTGCATTGCGGAGGTATAGCAATCAGCCCCAGCATTTT	CASSALRRYSNQPQHF
TRBD2	TRBJ2-7	many	TRBV6-1	TGTGCCAGCAGAAAAGCGGGAAGCTCCTACGAGCAGTACTTC	CASRKAGSSYEQYF
-	TRBJ1-1	many	TRBV27	TGTGCCAGTAACTCTGACGGGGGATGGTTTTCCGGAGCTTTCTTT	CASNSDGGWFSGAFF
TRBD2	TRBJ2-4	many	TRBV28	TGTGCCAGCAGCTACCCGGGAGGTTACATTCAGTACTTC	CASSYPGGYIQYF